This T cell receptor (beta chain) was profiled in a study of T cells in narcolepsy. Looking at the study overall: Patients with NT1 or NT2 and healthy control donors were enrolled.

Clones were sequenced by immunoSEQ multiplex PCR, and TCRdb holds only the in-frame ones, with some missing. The data hold about 15,000 clones, with roughly 87% observed a single time. A word on this clone: Antigen: not known.

V trimming: 6 bases; J trimming: 6 bases; junction bases outside the gene matches: 5. The CDR3 is 15 residues long. CDR1 is SNHLY, CDR2 FYNNEI, per germline. Notes on the study in general: In some patient and control memory CD4+ samples, autoreactive clones were absent. Comparing one patient's CSF and blood CD4+ clonotypes highlighted HCRT- and TRIB2-specific autoreactive clonotypes.

V is TRBV2 and J is TRBJ2-3, with 14 bases that match TRBD2. The sample comprised memory (CD45RA-) CD4+ T cells from blood. This clonotype was obtained from a human donor in good health. CDR3 DNA: TGTGCCAGCAGGGGGACTAGCGGGAGAACCGATACGCAGTATTTT. Protein product: CASRGTSGRTDTQYF.